This T cell receptor (beta chain) was captured by sequencing in a study of blood T cell repertoires in COVID-19. Across the whole study: There were acute and convalescent COVID-19 samples, and they came from the United States, Italy and Spain.

This clone showed up just a few times. Germline CDR1 is SEHNR and CDR2 is FQNEAQ (reference sequence). The V and J ends lost 4 bases and 6 bases, in that order; junction bases with no gene match: 6. CDR3 size: 15 residues. In the study's own analysis: From reference gene primer amplification, estimates of nucleated cell counts were derived. Only in-frame clones appear in the TCRdb table, and some are missing; sequencing was by immunoSEQ multiplex PCR. The V and J calls and the clone size are those of that table, but D and trimming were determined from the DNA. The sample has 50,000 or so clones; over 80% are singletons.

The genes are TRBV7-9 and TRBJ1-4; 9 positions match TRBD1. Input material: peripheral blood. The clonotype was recovered from a middle-aged man with acute or convalescent COVID-19. As DNA, the CDR3 is TGTGCCAGCAGCTCTCGGGGACAGGGAGATGAAAAACTGTTTTTT. This codes for CASSSRGQGDEKLFF.